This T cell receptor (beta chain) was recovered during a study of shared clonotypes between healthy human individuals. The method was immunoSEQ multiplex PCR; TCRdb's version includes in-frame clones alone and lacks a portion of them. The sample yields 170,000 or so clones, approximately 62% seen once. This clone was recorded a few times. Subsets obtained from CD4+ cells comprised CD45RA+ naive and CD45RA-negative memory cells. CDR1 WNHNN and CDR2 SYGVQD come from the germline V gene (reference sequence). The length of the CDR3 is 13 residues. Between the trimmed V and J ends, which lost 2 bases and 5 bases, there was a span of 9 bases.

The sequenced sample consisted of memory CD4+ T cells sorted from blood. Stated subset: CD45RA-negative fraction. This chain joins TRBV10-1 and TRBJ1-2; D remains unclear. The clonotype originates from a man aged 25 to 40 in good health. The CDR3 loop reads CASSEGIEYGYTF. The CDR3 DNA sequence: TGCGCCAGCAGTGAGGGAATTGAGTATGGCTACACCTTC.